What follows are 15 T cell receptor beta chains derived from one specimen sequenced in a study of blood T cells in healthy people across ages (dated by TCRdb to the mid-2010s). Receptors were amplified or captured by 5' RACE. Sequencing instrument: Illumina HiSeq 2500. A second PCR of about 6 to 12 cycles was run with a J-beta primer mix and a sample-barcoded 5' primer. TCRdb itself trimmed the public reads at Q25 with fastp, ran MiXCR and retained productive beta chains. When rows share a CDR3 protein, they turn into one entry using the most common DNA and genes. This sample holds about 900,000 distinct CDR3 sequences; 62% were observed only once. Of the sample, around a quarter falls within the top ten clones. Specimen: blood. The receptors were gathered from a man younger than 40 in good health.

The gene calls are TRBV2 and TRBJ1-2; D is perhaps TRBD1 (6 bases). The CDR3 is made up of 14 amino acids. The V and J ends lost 4 bases and 4 bases respectively, with 13 bases between them. Germline V gene sequence: CDR1 SNHLY, CDR2 FYNNEI. CDR3 bases: TGTGCCAGCAGTGTACAGGGAGTAGGCTATGGCTACACCTTC. Protein product: CASSVQGVGYGYTF. The full variable domain, rest sourced from reference TRBV2 and TRBJ1-2, is EPEVTQTPSHQVTQMGQEVILRCVPISNHLYFYWYRQILGQKVEFLVSFYNNEISEKSEIFDDQFSVERPDGSNFTLKIRSTKLEDSAMYFCASSVQGVGYGYTFGSGTRLTVV.

This chain uses TRBV9 with TRBJ2-7; D remains ambiguous. Trimming took 0 bases from V and 7 from J, leaving 14 bases between them. This CDR3 comprises 14 residues. Germline V gene sequence: CDR1 SGDLS, CDR2 YYNGEE. The CDR3: CASSVEARPDEQYF. The CDR3 DNA sequence: TGTGCCAGCAGCGTAGAGGCACGGCCGGATGAGCAGTACTTC.

The chain links TRBV7-2 to TRBJ2-4; no reliable D call. The J call is uncertain, as TRBJ2-7 better fits the DNA end. The CDR3 totals 15 residues. Germline CDR1 is SGHTA and CDR2 is FQGNSA. Here the CDR3 DNA reads TGTGCCAGCAGCCTCGAGAGCCATTCCTCCTACGAGCAGTACTTC. Amino acids: CASSLESHSSYEQYF.

The table lists this clonotype with a count of one. The J gene is TRBJ1-1, the V gene TRBV20-1, with D perhaps TRBD1 (5 bases). V dropped 3 bases and J dropped 4 bases, with 18 bases sitting between them. CDR1 and CDR2 (germline): DFQATT, SNEGSKA (reference sequence). The CDR3 length is 15 residues. The CDR3 is CSASQVDSSITEAFF. The CDR3 DNA follows: TGCAGTGCTAGCCAGGTCGACAGCAGCATCACTGAAGCTTTCTTT.

This clonotype was picked up one time. This CDR3 reads CATSRQYLSTEAEAFF. The CDR3 DNA follows: TGTGCCACCAGCAGACAATACCTCTCGACAGAAGCTGAAGCTTTCTTT. V is TRBV15 and J is TRBJ1-1; possible D gene TRBD1, 5 bases. Trimming removed 2 bases at V and 6 bases at J, with 19 bases between. Germline lookup yields CDR1 LNHNV and CDR2 YYDKDF (reference sequence). CDR3 length equals 16 residues.

There are a few counts of this clonotype. The chain carries TRBV6-6 and TRBJ2-4, with no clear D. Judging by the DNA end, TRBJ2-7 fits better; the J call may be wrong. Germline CDR1 is MNHNY and CDR2 is SVGAGI (reference sequence). The CDR3 contains 12 residues. CDR3 coding DNA: TGTGCCAGCAGTTACGCGGTTGCCGAGCAGTACTTC. Protein: CASSYAVAEQYF.

The rearrangement links TRBV4-3 to TRBJ2-5, with D perhaps TRBD1 or TRBD2 (5 bases each). The V gene lost 2 bases and the J gene lost 5 bases, with 18 bases spanning the gap. Germline loops: CDR1 LGHNA, CDR2 YSLEER. There are 16 residues in the CDR3. The CDR3, as DNA: TGCGCCAGCAGCCAATTTTTGGGACCCGGACTGGAGACCCAGTACTTC. Its protein is CASSQFLGPGLETQYF.

The rearrangement uses TRBV10-3 and TRBJ2-3; perhaps TRBD2 as D (6 bases). Germline CDR1 is ENHRY and CDR2 is SYGVKD. The CDR3 is 16 residues long. Trimming stripped 3 bases from V and 0 bases from J, with 13 bases between. The CDR3: CAISDPTSSSTDTQYF. The CDR3 DNA follows: TGTGCCATCAGTGACCCGACTAGTAGTAGCACAGATACGCAGTATTTT.

This clonotype occurred a few times. This chain connects TRBV6-5 to TRBJ2-7, with 11 bases identical to TRBD1. V trimming: 6 bases; J trimming: 2 bases; junction bases outside the gene matches: 6. The CDR3 spans 15 residues. Germline CDR1 and CDR2: MNHEY and SVGAGI. The DNA of the CDR3 is TGTGCCAGCAGGTACCAGGGACAGGGGGCCTACGAGCAGTACTTC. This gives the protein CASRYQGQGAYEQYF.

There are a few counts of this clonotype. This chain uses TRBV6-5 with TRBJ2-1, with D perhaps TRBD2 (7 bases). Trimming shortened V by 5 bases and J by 0 bases, and 14 bases separated the two germline ends. In germline, CDR1 is MNHEY, CDR2 SVGAGI. The CDR3 is 16 amino acids. The CDR3 here is CASSPGGASSYNEQFF. The CDR3 DNA follows: TGTGCCAGCAGTCCTGGGGGGGCCTCCTCCTACAATGAGCAGTTCTTC.

The CDR3 nucleotides read TGCAGTGCTAAACCCCCTTCTTTCTATGGCTACACCTTC. This encodes CSAKPPSFYGYTF. The genes are TRBV20-1 and TRBJ1-2; D not resolved. Trimming took 4 bases from V and 4 from J, leaving 13 bases between them. CDR1 and CDR2 (germline): DFQATT, SNEGSKA (reference sequence). The CDR3 covers 13 residues.

Comment on this clonotype: One end of the junction is discordant with germline, which a read error may explain. The V and J genes are TRBV5-1 and TRBJ2-7; 9 bases map to TRBD2. The V gene's germline CDR1 is SGHRS and CDR2 YFSETQ. The CDR3 is 16 residues long. CDR3: CASSLDVAGESYEQYF. CDR3 nucleotides: TGCGCCAGCAGTTTGGACGTAGCGGGGGAGTCCTACGAGCAGTACTTC. Full variable domain (outside the CDR3, taken from reference TRBV5-1 and TRBJ2-7): KAGVTQTPRYLIKTRGQQVTLSCSPISGHRSVSWYQQTPGQGLQFLFEYFSETQRNKGNFPGRFSGRQFSNSRSEMNVSTLELGDSALYLCASSLDVAGESYEQYFGPGTRLTVT.

The chain uses TRBV9 and TRBJ1-2; D is unresolved. V was shortened by 1 base and J by 4 bases, with 11 bases between the two germline ends. The CDR3 sequence is 14 residues long. Germline assignment: CDR1 SGDLS and CDR2 YYNGEE. The chain's CDR3 is CASSVSPGTYGYTF. CDR3 nucleotides: TGTGCCAGCAGCGTATCCCCGGGCACCTATGGCTACACCTTC.

This sequence joins TRBV7-2 and TRBJ2-5; D gene uncertain. The germline gives CDR1 SGHTA, CDR2 FQGNSA. The CDR3 is made up of 13 amino acids. Trimming pared 2 bases from V and 3 bases from J, leaving 7 bases between. Written as DNA, the CDR3 is TGTGCCAGCAGCTTATTTTCTGAAGAGACCCAGTACTTC. Translation: CASSLFSEETQYF.

The chain employs TRBV4-1 and TRBJ2-1, with D possibly matching TRBD2 (5 bases). V lost 1 base to trimming and J lost 1 base, with 11 bases between them. The CDR3 extends over 16 amino acids. Germline-derived CDR1 and CDR2 are MGHRA and YSYEKL. The CDR3 spells CASSQGAAKSYNEQFF. The CDR3 nucleotides are TGCGCCAGCAGCCAAGGAGCGGCCAAATCCTACAATGAGCAGTTCTTC.